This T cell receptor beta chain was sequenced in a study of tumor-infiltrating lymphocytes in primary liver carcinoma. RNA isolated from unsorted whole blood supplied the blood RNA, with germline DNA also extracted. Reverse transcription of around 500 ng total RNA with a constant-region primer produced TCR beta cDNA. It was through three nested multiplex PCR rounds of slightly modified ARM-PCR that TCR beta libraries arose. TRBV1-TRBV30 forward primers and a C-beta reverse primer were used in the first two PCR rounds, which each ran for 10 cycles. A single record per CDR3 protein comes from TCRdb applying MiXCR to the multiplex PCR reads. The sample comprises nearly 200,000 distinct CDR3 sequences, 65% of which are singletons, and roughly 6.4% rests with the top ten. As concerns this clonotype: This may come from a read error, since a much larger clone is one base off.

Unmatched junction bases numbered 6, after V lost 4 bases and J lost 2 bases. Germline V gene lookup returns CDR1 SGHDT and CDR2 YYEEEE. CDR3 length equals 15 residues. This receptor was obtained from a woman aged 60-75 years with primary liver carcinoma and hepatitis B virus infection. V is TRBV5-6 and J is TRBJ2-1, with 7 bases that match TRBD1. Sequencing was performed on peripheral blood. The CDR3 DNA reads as TGTGCCAGCAGCACGGACAGGATCCCCTACAATGAGCAGTTCTTC. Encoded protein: CASSTDRIPYNEQFF.